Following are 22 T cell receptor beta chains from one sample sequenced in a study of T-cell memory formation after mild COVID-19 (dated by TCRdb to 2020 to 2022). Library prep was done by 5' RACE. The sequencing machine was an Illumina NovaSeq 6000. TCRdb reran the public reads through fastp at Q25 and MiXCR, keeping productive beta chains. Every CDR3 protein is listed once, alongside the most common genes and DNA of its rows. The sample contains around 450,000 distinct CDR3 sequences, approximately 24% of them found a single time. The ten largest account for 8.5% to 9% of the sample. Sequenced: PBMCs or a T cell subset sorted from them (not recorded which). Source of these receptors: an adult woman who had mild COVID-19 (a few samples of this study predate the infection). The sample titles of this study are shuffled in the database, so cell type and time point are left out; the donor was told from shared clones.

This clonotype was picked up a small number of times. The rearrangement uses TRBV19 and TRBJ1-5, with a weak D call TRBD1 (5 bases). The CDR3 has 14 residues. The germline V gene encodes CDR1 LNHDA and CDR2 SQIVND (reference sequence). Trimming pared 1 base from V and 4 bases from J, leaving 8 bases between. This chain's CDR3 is CASSIGWGNQPQHF. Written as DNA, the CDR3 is TGTGCCAGTAGTATAGGGTGGGGGAATCAGCCCCAGCATTTT.

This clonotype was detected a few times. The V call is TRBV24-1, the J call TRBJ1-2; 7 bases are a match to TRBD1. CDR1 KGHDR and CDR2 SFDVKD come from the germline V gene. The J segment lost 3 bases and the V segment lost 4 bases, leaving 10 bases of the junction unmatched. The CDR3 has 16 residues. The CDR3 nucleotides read TGTGCCACCAGTGAAGAACCGGGACAGCCATACTATGGCTACACCTTC. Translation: CATSEEPGQPYYGYTF.

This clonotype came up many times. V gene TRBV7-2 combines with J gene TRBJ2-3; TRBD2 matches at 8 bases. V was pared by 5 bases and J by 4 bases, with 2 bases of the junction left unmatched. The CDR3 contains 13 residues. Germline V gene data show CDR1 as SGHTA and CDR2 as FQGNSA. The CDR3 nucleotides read TGTGCCAGCAGCCGGGGGGGCGCAGATACGCAGTATTTT. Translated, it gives CASSRGGADTQYF.

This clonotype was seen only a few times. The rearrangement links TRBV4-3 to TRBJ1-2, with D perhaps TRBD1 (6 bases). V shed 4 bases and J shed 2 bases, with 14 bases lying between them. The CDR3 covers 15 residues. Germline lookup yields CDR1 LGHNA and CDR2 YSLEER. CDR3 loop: CASSREGGSNYGYTF. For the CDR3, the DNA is TGCGCCAGCAGCCGCGAGGGGGGAAGCAACTATGGCTACACCTTC.

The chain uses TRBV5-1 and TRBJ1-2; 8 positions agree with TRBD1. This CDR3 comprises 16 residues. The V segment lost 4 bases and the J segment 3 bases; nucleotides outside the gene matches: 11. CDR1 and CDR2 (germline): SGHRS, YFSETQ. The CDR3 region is CASSHIGDRWDYGYTF. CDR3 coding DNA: TGCGCCAGCAGCCATATCGGGGACAGGTGGGACTATGGCTACACCTTC.

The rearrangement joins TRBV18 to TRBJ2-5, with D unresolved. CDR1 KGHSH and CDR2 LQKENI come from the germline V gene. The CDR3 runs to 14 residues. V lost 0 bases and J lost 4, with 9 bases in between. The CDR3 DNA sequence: TGTGCCAGCTCACCACCAGAGCGTCGAGAGACCCAGTACTTC. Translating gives CASSPPERRETQYF.

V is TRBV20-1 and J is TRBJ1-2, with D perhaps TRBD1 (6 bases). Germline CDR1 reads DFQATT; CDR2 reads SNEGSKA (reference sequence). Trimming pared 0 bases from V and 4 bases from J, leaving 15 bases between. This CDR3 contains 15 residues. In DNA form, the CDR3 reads TGCAGTGCTAGAGAGGGAACAGGGAGGATCTATGGCTACACCTTC. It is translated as CSAREGTGRIYGYTF.

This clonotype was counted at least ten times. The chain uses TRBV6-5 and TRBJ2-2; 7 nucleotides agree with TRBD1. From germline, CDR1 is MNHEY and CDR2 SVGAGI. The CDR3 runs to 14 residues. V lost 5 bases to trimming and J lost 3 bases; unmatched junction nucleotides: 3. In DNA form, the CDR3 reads TGTGCCAGCAGTCCGGGACAGTACACCGGGGAGCTGTTTTTT. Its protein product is CASSPGQYTGELFF.

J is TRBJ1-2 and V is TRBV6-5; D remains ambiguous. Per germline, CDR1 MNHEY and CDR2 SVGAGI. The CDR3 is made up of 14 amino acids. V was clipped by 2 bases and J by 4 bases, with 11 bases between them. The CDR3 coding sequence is TGTGCCAGCAGTTACGGGAAATTTGCCTATGGCTACACCTTC. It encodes CASSYGKFAYGYTF.

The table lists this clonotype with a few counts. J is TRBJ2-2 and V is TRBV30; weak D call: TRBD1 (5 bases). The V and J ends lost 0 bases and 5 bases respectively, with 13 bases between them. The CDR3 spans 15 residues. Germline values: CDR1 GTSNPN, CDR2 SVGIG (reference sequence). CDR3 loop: CAWSVRMTVTGELFF. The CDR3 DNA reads TGTGCCTGGAGTGTACGGATGACAGTTACCGGGGAGCTGTTTTTT.

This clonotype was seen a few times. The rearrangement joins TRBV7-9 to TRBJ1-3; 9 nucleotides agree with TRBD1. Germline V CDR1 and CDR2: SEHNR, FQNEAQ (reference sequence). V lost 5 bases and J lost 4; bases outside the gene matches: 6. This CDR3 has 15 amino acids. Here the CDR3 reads CASSTGTGIGNTIYF. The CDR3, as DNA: TGTGCCAGCAGCACCGGGACAGGGATAGGAAACACCATATATTTT.

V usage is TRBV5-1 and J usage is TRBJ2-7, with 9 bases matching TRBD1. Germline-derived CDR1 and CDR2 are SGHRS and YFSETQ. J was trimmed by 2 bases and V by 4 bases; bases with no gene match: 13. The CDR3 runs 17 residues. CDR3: CASSRGDRAPLTYEQYF. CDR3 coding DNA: TGCGCCAGCAGCCGCGGGGACAGGGCGCCATTAACCTACGAGCAGTACTTC.

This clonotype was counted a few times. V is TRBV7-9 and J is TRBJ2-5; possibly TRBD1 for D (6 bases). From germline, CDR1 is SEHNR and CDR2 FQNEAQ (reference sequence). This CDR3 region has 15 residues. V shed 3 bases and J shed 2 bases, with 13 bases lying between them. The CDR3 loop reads CASSFPYGQQETQYF. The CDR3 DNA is TGTGCCAGCAGCTTTCCGTACGGACAGCAAGAGACCCAGTACTTC. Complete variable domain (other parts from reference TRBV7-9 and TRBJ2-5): DTGVSQNPRHKITKRGQNVTFRCDPISEHNRLYWYRQTLGQGPEFLTYFQNEAQLEKSRLLSDRFSAERPKGSFSTLEIQRTEQGDSAMYLCASSFPYGQQETQYFGPGTRLLVL.

CDR3 region: CSARVGSSGQPQHF. In DNA form, the CDR3 reads TGCAGTGCTAGAGTCGGCAGTTCGGGTCAGCCCCAGCATTTT. J is TRBJ1-5 and V is TRBV20-1; no clear D gene. Between the trimmed V and J ends, which lost 1 base and 6 bases, there was a span of 13 bases. Germline assignment: CDR1 DFQATT and CDR2 SNEGSKA (reference sequence). This CDR3 has 14 residues.

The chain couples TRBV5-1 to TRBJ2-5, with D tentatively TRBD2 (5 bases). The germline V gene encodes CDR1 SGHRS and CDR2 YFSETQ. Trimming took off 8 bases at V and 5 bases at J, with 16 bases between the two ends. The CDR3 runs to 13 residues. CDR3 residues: CASTPAPGETQYF. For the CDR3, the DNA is TGCGCCAGTACTCCCGCCCCGGGGGAGACCCAGTACTTC.

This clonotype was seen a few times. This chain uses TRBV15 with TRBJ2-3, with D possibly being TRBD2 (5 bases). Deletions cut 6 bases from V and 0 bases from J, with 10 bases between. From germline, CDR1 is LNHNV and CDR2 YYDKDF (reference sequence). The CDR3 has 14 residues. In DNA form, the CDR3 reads TGTGCCACCAGGGACTGGCCTAGCACAGATACGCAGTATTTT. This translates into CATRDWPSTDTQYF.

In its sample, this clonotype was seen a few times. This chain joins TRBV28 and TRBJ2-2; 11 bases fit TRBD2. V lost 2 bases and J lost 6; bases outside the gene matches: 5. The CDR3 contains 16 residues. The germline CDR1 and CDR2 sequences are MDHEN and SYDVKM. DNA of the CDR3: TGTGCCAGCAGTTTAAATAGCGGGAGGGTTCCCGGGGAGCTGTTTTTT. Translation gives CASSLNSGRVPGELFF.

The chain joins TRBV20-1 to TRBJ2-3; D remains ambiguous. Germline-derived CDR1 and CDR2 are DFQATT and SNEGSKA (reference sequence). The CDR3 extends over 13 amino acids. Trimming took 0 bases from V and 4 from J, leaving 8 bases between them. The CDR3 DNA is TGCAGTGCTAGAGATCCCGGCTCAGATACGCAGTATTTT. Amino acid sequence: CSARDPGSDTQYF.

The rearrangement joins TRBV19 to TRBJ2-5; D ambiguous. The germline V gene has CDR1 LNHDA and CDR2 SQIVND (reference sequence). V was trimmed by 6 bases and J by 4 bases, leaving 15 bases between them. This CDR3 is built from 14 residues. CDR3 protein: CASSRTRDSETQYF. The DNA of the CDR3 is TGTGCCAGTAGCCGGACGAGAGACTCAGAGACCCAGTACTTC. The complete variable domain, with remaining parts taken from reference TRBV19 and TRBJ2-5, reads DGGITQSPKYLFRKEGQNVTLSCEQNLNHDAMYWYRQDPGQGLRLIYYSQIVNDFQKGDIAEGYSVSREKKESFPLTVTSAQKNPTAFYLCASSRTRDSETQYFGPGTRLLVL.

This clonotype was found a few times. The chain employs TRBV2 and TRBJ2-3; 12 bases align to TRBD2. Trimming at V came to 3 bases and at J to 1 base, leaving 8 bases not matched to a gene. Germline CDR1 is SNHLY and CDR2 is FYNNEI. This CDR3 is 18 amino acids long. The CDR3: CASSDTPSGGAGTDTQYF. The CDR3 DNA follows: TGTGCCAGCAGTGACACGCCTAGCGGGGGGGCCGGCACAGATACGCAGTATTTT.

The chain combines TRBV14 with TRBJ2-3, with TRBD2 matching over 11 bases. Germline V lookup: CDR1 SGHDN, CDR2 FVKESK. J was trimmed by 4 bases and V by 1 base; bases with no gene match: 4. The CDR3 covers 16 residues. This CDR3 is CASSQGYSGGADTQYF. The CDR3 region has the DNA TGTGCCAGCAGCCAAGGATATAGCGGGGGGGCAGATACGCAGTATTTT.

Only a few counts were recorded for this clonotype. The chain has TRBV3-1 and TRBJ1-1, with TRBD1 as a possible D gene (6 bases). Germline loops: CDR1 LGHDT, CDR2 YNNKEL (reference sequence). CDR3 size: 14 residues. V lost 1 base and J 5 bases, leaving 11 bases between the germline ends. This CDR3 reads CASSQVQGETEAFF. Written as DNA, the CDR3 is TGTGCCAGCAGCCAAGTACAGGGAGAAACTGAAGCTTTCTTT.